This T cell receptor beta chain was sequenced for a study of cytomegalovirus exposure and HLA in healthy donors. Across the whole study: Early release data held 75 million to 90 million unique TCRs from HLA-typed donors.

On this clone: Its target is unknown. Germline is not matched at one junction end, which may reflect a read error.

The CDR3 is made up of 15 amino acids. Germline CDR1 is LGHNA and CDR2 is YSLEER. PCR used 60 Vbeta primers and 13 Jbeta primers. Methods used by the authors: Tens of millions of unique TCR beta chains, 9 million to 12 million shared, were counted in a later analysis. This table comes from immunoSEQ multiplex PCR, and its TCRdb copy is limited to in-frame clones, with some not included. The V and J calls and clone size come from that table; D and trimming were worked out from the DNA. The sample holds some 150,000 clones; around 80% are singletons and the top ten take around 5%. General study findings and limits: A later analysis by the authors found several of the most significant clusters apparently linked to common viral pathogens. Within an earlier analysis, most TCR beta V segments proved productive either about 90% or about 30% of the time.

The V gene is TRBV4-3, the J gene TRBJ1-2; D remains ambiguous. Source material: PBMCs. This receptor was taken from a man aged 25 to 40 in good health and CMV-seronegative. The CDR3 DNA reads as TGCGCCAGCAGCGAAGAATACCGCGGAAACTATGGCTACACCTTC. Its protein is CASSEEYRGNYGYTF.